The TCR beta chain under discussion was sequenced for a study of naive and memory T cell subsets. Study conclusions and caveats: Possibly reflecting memory cells re-expressing CD45RA, a few larger clonotypes occurred in naive repertoires, especially CD8.

The beta constant-region primer was an equimolar mix of two oligonucleotides covering TRBC1 and TRBC2. Four rounds of PCR amplified the ligated cDNA using nested alpha and beta constant-region primers plus SP2. In TCRdb, the UMI-ligation and nested PCR reads were re-called with MiXCR into one record per CDR3 protein. The sample comprises more than 95,000 distinct CDR3 sequences, roughly 14% of which are singletons, and about 3% rests with the top ten. Germline V gene sequence: CDR1 SEHNR, CDR2 FQNEAQ (reference sequence). V lost 2 bases and J lost 0, with 14 bases in between. This CDR3 comprises 17 residues. This clonotype came up a few times. Its antigen is not identified.

Sequencing was performed on naive CD8+ T cells from blood. V and J are TRBV7-9 and TRBJ1-5; D uncertain. This sequence was found in a human donor in good health. In DNA, the CDR3 is TGTGCCAGCAGCTTATGGTTGGCGGGGAATAGCAATCAGCCCCAGCATTTT. This codes for CASSLWLAGNSNQPQHF.